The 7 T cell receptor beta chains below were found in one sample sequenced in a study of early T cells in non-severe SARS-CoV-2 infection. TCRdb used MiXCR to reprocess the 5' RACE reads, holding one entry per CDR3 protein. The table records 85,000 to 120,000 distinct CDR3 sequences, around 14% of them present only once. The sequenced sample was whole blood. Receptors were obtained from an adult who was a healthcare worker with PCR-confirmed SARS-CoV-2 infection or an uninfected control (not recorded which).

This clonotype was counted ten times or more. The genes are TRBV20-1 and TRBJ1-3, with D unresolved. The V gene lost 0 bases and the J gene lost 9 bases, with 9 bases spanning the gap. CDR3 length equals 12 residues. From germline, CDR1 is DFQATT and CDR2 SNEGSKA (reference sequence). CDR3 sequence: CSARDPLGTIYF. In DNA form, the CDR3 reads TGCAGTGCTAGAGATCCCCTGGGCACCATATATTTT.

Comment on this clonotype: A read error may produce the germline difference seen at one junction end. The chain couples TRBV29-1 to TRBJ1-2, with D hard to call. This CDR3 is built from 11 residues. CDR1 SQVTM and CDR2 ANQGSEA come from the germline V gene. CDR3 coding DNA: TGTAGCGTTAGGACGGATTATGGCTACACCTTC. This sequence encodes CSVRTDYGYTF.

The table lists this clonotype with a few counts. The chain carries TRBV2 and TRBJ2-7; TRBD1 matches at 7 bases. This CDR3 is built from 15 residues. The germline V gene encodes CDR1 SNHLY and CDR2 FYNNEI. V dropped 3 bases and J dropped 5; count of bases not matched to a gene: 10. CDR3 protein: CASSDAGTETDEQYF. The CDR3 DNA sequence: TGTGCCAGCAGTGACGCCGGGACAGAGACCGACGAGCAGTACTTC.

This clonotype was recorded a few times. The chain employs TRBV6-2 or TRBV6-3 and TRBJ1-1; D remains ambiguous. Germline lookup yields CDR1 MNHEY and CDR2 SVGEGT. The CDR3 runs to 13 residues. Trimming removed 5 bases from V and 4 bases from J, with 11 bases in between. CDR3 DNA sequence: TGTGCCAGCAGTCGACCCACTCCCACTGAAGCTTTCTTT. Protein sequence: CASSRPTPTEAFF.

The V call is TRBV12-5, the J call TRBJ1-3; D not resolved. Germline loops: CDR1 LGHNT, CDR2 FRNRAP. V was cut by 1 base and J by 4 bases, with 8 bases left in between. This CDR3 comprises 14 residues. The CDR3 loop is CASGLGGNGNTIYF. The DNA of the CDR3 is TGTGCTAGTGGTTTGGGAGGTAACGGAAACACCATATATTTT.

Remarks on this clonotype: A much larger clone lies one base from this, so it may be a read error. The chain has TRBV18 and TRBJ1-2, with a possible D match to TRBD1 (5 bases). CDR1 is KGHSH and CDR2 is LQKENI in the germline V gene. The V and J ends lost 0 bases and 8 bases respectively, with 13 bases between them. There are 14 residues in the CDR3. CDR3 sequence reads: CASSPPAGMGGYTF. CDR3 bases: TGTGCCAGCTCACCACCAGCAGGGATGGGAGGCTACACCTTC.

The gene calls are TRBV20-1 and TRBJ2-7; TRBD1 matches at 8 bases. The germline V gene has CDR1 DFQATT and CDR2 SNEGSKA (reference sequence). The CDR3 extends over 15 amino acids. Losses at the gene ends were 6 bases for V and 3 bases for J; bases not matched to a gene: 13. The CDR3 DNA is TGCAGTGCCCTACTTCGACAGGGGCTGGACTACGAGCAGTACTTC. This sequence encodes CSALLRQGLDYEQYF.